This TCR beta chain was sequenced in a study of cytomegalovirus exposure and HLA in healthy donors (TCRdb year 2017). About the full investigation: According to a later analysis, one platform produced both the 110 or so validation repertoires and the 670 or so repertoires of the first cohort. The aim of the study was to test whether cataloging public T cell receptors could identify signatures of past pathogen exposure. Along with the approximately 670-subject first cohort, a separate validation cohort of over a hundred different subjects was used. To predict cytomegalovirus infection status, the study brought together high-throughput TCR immunosequencing, statistical association of individual TCRs with disease status, and machine learning.

Beyond this particular receptor, the publication reports: All 120 or so repertoires were used to score co-occurrence in the validation cohort in a later analysis, because that analysis had no HLA typing for the cohort. In vitro tests confirmed that a few of the cytomegalovirus-associated TCR beta chains recognize cytomegalovirus antigens. The authors suggested that the approach could potentially be extended to other disease states and immunological phenotypes. In a later analysis, TCRs clustered in the first cohort were found to also tend to co-occur in the roughly 130 validation repertoires, with 94% of cluster scores above 0. A total of fewer than 200 TCR beta chains were listed by the study as associated with cytomegalovirus. Most TCR sequences were seen in very few donors, while some public TCRs were found in many individuals. Cytomegalovirus status was reported to be diagnosed by the classifier with high specificity and sensitivity in both the original and validation cohorts.

Donors formed part of the validation cohort, which comprised 120 subjects and was distinct from the first cohort of roughly 600 subjects. The V and J ends are trimmed by 6 bases and 8 bases, leaving 22 bases between them. Reading from cysteine to phenylalanine, the CDR3 counts 16 amino acids. The read is trimmed to its CDR3 DNA, 48 bases read in frame from base 1. CDR1 MDHEN and CDR2 SYDVKM are derived from the germline V gene. A remark on this clone: Its antigen remains unidentified. No much larger clone is present one base from it, and per-base qualities are unavailable.

The library was produced with the immunoSEQ multiplex PCR assay. The study's own analysis went as follows. A statistical classification framework was built for diagnosing cytomegalovirus status from the catalog of TCR beta chain sequences. TCRdb took over this immuneACCESS table, retaining in-frame rearrangements with V and J assigned. Such tables are incomplete; in checked studies, under half of the missing clones stem from an unresolved V gene, and the remainder is unexplained. That table is the source of V, J and clone size, and D and trimming were worked out from the DNA. The sample table contains 200,000 to 250,000 clones; only one count was recorded for roughly nine tenths of them. The ten most abundant clones make up about 12% of the sample.

The chain links TRBV28 with TRBJ1-4, with TRBD1 tentatively as D gene (5 bases match). This TCR came from a man aged 18 to 29 in good health and CMV-seropositive. Sequencing was carried out using PBMCs. The DNA sequence reads TGTGCCAGCAGCCCTGGAGGGGCGCGCCTCGGCGAAAAACTGTTTTTT. Translation gives CASSPGGARLGEKLFF.